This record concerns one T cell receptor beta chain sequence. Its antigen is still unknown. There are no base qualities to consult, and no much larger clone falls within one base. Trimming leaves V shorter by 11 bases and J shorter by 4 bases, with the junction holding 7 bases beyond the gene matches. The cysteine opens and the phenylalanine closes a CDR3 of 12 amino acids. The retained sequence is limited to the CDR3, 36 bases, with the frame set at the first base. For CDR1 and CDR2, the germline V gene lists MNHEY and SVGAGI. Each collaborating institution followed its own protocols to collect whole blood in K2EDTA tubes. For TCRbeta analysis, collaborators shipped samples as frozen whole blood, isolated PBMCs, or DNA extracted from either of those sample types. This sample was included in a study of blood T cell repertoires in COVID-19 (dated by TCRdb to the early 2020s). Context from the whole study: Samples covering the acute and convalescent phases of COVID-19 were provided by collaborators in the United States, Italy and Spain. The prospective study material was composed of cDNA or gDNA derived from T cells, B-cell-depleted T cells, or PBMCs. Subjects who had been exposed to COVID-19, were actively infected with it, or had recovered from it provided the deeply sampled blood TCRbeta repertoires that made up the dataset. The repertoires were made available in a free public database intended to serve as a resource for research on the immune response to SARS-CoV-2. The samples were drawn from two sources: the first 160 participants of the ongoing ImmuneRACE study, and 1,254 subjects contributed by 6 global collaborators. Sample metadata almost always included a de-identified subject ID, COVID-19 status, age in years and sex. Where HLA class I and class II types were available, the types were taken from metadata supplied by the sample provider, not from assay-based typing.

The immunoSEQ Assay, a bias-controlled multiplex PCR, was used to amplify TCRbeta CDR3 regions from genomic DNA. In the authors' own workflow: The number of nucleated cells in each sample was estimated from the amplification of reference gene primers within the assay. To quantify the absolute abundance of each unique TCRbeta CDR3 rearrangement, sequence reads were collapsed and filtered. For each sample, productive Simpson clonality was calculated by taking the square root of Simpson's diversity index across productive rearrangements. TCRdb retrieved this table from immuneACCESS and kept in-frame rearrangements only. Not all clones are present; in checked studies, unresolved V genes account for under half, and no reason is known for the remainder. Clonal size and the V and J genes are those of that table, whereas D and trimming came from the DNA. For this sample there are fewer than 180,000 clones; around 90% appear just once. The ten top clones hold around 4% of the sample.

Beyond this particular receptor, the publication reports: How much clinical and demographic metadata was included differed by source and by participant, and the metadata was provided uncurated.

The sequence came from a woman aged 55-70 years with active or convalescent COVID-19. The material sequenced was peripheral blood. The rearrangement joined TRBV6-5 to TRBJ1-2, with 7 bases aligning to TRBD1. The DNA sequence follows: TGTGCCGGAGACAGGGAAGGCTATGGCTACACCTTC. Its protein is CAGDREGYGYTF.